This TCR beta chain comes out of a study of T cells in Graves' hyperthyroidism and ophthalmopathy. The study excluded patients with uncontrolled infection, other autoimmune disease, pregnancy or lactation. PBMCs came from roughly 10 ml fresh peripheral blood. Study observations and caveats: In the analysis, a 13 V-J model separated ophthalmopathy from stable hyperthyroidism. A median 6.5 months before onset, the model predicted ophthalmopathy.

V was pared by 0 bases and J by 5 bases, with 8 bases between. The CDR3 is 13 amino acids. The germline gives CDR1 SGDLS, CDR2 YYNGEE. This clonotype has a count of ten or more. What it binds is not known. RNA transcripts provided the source from which TCR beta CDR3 regions were amplified. HTBI primers were used for first-round RT-PCR of the TCR CDR3. MiXCR, run by TCRdb on the multiplex PCR reads, gives a single entry per CDR3 protein. The data contain around 720,000 distinct CDR3 sequences, around 40% of them seen just once; the ten biggest clones take up around 31%. Sequenced: blood. The rearrangement links TRBV9 to TRBJ1-2; weak D call: TRBD1 (5 bases). The TCR originated in a woman aged 40 to 50 with Graves' hyperthyroidism. The CDR3, as DNA: TGTGCCAGCAGCGTAGAGGGGCGGTATGGCTACACCTTC. The encoded protein is CASSVEGRYGYTF.